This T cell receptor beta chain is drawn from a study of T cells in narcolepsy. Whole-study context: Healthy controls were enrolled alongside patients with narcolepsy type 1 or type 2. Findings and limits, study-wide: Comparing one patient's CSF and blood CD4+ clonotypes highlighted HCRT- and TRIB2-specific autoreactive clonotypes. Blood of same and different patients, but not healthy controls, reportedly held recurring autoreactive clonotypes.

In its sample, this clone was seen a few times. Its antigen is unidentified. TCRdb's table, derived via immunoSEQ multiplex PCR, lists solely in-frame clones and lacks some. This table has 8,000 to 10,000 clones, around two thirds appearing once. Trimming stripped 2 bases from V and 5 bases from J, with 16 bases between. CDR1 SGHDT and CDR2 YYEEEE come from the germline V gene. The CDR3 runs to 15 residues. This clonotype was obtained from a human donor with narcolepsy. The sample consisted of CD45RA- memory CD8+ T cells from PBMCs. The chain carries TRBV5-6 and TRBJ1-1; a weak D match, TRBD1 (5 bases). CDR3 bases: TGTGCCAGCAGCTTCCCTCGGGGGTTGGAAACTGAAGCTTTCTTT. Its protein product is CASSFPRGLETEAFF.